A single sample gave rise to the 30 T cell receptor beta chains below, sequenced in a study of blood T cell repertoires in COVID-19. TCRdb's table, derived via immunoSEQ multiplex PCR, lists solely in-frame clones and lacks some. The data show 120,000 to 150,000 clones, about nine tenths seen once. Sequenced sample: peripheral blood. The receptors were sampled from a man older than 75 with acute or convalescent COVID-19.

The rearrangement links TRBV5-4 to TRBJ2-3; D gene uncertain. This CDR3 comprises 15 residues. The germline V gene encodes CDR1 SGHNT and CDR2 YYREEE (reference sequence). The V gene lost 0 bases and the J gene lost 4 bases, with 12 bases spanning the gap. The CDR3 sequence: CASSLGGRLPDTQYF. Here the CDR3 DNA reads TGTGCCAGCAGCTTGGGCGGTCGGCTTCCAGATACGCAGTATTTT.

CDR3 DNA: TGTGCCAGCAGACGGACAGGGGGTTGGAGTCAGCCCCAGCATTTT. This codes for CASRRTGGWSQPQHF. The chain recombines TRBV28 with TRBJ1-5; 10 bases align to TRBD1. The CDR3 consists of 15 residues. J gave up 6 bases and V 6 bases, and 8 bases lay outside the gene matches. In germline, CDR1 is MDHEN, CDR2 SYDVKM.

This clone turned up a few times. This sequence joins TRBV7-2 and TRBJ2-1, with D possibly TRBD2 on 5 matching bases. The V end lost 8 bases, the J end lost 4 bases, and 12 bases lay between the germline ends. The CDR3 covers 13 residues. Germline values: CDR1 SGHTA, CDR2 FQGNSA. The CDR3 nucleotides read TGTGCCAGCGCATATCGGGGATACAATGAGCAGTTCTTC. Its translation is CASAYRGYNEQFF.

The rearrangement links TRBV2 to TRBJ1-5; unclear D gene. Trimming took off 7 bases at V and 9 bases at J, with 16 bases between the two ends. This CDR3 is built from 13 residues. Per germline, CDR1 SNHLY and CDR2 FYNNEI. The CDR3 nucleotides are TGTGCCAGCACGCAGGACTCATGGAGGCCCCAGCATTTT. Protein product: CASTQDSWRPQHF.

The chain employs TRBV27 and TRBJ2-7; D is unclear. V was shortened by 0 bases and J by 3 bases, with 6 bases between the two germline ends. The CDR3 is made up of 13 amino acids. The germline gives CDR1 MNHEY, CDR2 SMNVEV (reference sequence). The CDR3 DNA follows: TGTGCCAGCAGTTTATCCCCCTTCTACGAGCAGTACTTC. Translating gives CASSLSPFYEQYF.

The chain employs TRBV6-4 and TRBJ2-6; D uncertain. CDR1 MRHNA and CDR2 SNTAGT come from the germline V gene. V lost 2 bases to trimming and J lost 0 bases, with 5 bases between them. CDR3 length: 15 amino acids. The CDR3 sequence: CASSDTYSGANVLTF. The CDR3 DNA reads TGTGCCAGCAGTGACACATACTCTGGGGCCAACGTCCTGACTTTC.

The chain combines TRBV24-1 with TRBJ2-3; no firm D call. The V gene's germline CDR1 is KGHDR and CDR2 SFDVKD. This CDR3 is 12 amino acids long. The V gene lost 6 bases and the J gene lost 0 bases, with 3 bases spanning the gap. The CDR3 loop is CATSTSTDTQYF. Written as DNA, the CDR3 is TGTGCCACCAGTACTAGCACAGATACGCAGTATTTT.

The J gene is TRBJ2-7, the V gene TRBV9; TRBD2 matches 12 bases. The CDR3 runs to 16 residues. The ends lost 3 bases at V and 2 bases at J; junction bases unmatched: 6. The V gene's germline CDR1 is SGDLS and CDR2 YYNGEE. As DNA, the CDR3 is TGTGCCAGCAGCGAGAGGCTAGCGGGGGGGCCCTACGAGCAGTACTTC. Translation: CASSERLAGGPYEQYF.

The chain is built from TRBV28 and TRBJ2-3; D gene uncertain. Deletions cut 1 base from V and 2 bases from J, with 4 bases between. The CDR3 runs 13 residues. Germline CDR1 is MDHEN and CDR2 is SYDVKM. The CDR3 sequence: CASSLYNTDTQYF. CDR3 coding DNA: TGTGCCAGCAGTTTATACAACACAGATACGCAGTATTTT.

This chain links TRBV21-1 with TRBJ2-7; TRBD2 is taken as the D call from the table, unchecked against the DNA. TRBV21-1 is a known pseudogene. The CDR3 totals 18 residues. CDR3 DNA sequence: TGTGCCAGCAGCAAGGGCCTAGCGGGAGGGTGTAGCCCGTACGAGCAGTACTTC. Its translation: CASSKGLAGGCSPYEQYF.

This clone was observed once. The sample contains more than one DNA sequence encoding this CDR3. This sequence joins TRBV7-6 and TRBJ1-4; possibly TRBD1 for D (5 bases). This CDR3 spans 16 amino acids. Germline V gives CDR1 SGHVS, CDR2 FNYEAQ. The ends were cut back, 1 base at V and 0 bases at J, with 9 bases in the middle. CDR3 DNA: TGTGCCAGCAGCTTAGGCGGGGGAACAACTAATGAAAAACTGTTTTTT. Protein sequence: CASSLGGGTTNEKLFF.

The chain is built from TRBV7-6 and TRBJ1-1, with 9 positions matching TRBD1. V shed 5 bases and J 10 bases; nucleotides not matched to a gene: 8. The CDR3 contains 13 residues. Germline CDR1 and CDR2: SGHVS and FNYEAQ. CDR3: CASSPGTGSRAFF. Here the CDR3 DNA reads TGTGCCAGCAGCCCTGGGACAGGGTCTCGAGCTTTCTTT.

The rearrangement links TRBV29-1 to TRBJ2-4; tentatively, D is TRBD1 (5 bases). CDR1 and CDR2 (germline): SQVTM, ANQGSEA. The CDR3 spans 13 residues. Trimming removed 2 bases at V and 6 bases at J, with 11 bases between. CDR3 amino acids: CSVESGPRNIQYF. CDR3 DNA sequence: TGCAGCGTTGAATCAGGGCCGAGAAACATTCAGTACTTC.

CDR3 region: CATSNTLNEQFF. The CDR3 DNA is TGTGCCACCAGCAATACTCTAAATGAGCAGTTCTTC. The chain recombines TRBV24-1 with TRBJ2-1, with D unresolved. The V and J ends lost 7 bases and 7 bases respectively, with 10 bases between them. The germline V gene encodes CDR1 KGHDR and CDR2 SFDVKD. The length of the CDR3 is 12 residues.

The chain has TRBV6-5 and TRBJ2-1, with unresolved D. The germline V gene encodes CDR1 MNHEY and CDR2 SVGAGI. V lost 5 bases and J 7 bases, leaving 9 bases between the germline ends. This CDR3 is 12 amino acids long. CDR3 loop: CASSQTRNEQFF. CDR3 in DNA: TGTGCCAGCAGTCAGACTCGTAATGAGCAGTTCTTC.

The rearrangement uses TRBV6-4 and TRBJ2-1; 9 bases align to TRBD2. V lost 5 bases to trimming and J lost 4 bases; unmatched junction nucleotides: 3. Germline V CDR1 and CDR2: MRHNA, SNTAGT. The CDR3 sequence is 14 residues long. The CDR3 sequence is CASSPSGTYNEQFF. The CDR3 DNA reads TGTGCCAGCAGTCCTAGCGGGACTTACAATGAGCAGTTCTTC.

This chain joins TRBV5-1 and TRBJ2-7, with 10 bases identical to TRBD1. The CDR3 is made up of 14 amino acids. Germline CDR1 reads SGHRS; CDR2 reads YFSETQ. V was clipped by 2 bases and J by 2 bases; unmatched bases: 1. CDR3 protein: CASSFGTGAYEQYF. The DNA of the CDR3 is TGCGCCAGCAGCTTCGGGACAGGGGCCTACGAGCAGTACTTC. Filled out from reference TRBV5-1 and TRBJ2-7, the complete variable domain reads KAGVTQTPRYLIKTRGQQVTLSCSPISGHRSVSWYQQTPGQGLQFLFEYFSETQRNKGNFPGRFSGRQFSNSRSEMNVSTLELGDSALYLCASSFGTGAYEQYFGPGTRLTVT.

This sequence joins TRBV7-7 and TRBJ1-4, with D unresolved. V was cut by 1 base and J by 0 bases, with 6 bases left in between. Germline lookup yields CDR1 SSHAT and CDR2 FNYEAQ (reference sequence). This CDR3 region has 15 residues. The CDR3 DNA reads TGTGCCAGCAGCTTAGGGTCAGCAACTAATGAAAAACTGTTTTTT. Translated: CASSLGSATNEKLFF.

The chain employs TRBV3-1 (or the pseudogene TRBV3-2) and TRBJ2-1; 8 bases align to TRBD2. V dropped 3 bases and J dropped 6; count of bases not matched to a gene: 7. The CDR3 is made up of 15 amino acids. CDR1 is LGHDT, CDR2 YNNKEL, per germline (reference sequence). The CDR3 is CASSQQAGVGNEQFF. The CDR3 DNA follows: TGTGCCAGCAGCCAGCAAGCGGGAGTGGGCAATGAGCAGTTCTTC.

The DNA of the CDR3 is TGTGCCAGCAGTTTTGGACTAGCCTACGAGCAGTACTTC. The encoded protein is CASSFGLAYEQYF. The chain recombines TRBV27 with TRBJ2-7, with 7 nucleotides matching TRBD2. After removal of 3 bases from V and 2 bases from J, the junction contained 1 base not matched to a gene. The CDR3 spans 13 residues. Germline CDR1 reads MNHEY; CDR2 reads SMNVEV (reference sequence).

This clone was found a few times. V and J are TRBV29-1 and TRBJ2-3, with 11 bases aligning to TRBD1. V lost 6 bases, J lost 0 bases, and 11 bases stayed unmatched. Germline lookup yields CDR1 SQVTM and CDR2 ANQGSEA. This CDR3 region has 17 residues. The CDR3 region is CSVGNRTGGSSTDTQYF. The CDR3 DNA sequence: TGCAGCGTGGGAAACCGGACAGGGGGCTCTAGCACAGATACGCAGTATTTT.

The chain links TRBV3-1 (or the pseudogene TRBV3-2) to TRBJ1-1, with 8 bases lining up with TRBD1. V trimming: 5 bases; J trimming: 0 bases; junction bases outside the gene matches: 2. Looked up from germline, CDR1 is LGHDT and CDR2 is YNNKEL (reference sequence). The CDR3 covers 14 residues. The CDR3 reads CASSSGQVNTEAFF. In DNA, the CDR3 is TGTGCCAGCAGCTCGGGACAGGTGAACACTGAAGCTTTCTTT.

The DNA for the CDR3 is TGTGCCAGCAGCCAGAGACTGGGCAATGAGCAGTTCTTC. This translates into CASSQRLGNEQFF. The chain links TRBV12-3 or TRBV12-4 to TRBJ2-1; D is ambiguous. V was cut by 6 bases and J by 6 bases, with 12 bases left in between. The length of the CDR3 is 13 residues.

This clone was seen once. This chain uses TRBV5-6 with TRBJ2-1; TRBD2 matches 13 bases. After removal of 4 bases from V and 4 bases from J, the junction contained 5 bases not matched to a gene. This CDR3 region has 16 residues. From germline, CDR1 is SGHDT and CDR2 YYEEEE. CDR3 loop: CASSTRLAGGYNEQFF. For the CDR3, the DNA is TGTGCCAGCAGCACCCGACTAGCGGGAGGATACAATGAGCAGTTCTTC.

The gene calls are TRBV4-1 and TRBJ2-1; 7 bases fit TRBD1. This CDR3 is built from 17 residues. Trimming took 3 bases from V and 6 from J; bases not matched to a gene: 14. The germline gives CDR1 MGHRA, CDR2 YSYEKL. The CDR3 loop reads CASSQKGAGGFGNEQFF. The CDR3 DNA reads TGCGCCAGCAGCCAGAAAGGAGCAGGGGGATTTGGCAATGAGCAGTTCTTC.

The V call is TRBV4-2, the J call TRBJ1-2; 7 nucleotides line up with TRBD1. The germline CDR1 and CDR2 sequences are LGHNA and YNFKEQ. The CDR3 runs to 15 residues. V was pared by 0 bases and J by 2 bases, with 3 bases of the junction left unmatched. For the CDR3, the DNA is TGTGCCAGCAGCCAAGAGGACAGGCGCAACTATGGCTACACCTTC. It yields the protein CASSQEDRRNYGYTF.

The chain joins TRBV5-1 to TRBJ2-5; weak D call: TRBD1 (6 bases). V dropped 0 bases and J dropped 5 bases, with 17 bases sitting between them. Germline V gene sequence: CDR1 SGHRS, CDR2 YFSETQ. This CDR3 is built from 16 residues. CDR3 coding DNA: TGCGCCAGCAGCTTGGAGGGGGACCACGGGTGGGAGACCCAGTACTTC. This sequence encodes CASSLEGDHGWETQYF.

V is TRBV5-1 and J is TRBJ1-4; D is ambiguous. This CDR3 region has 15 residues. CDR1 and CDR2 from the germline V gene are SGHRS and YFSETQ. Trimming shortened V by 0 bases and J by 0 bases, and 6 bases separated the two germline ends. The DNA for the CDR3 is TGCGCCAGCAGCTTGGAGCCGGCAACTAATGAAAAACTGTTTTTT. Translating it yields CASSLEPATNEKLFF. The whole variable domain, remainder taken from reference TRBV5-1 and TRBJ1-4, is KAGVTQTPRYLIKTRGQQVTLSCSPISGHRSVSWYQQTPGQGLQFLFEYFSETQRNKGNFPGRFSGRQFSNSRSEMNVSTLELGDSALYLCASSLEPATNEKLFFGSGTQLSVL.

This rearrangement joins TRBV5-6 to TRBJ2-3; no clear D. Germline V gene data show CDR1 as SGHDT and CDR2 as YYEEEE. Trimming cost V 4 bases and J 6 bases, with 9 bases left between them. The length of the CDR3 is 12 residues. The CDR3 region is CASSPPQDTQYF. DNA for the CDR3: TGTGCCAGCAGCCCCCCCCAGGATACGCAGTATTTT.

Written as DNA, the CDR3 is TGTGCCAGCAGTCCTGCTCGGGAGTACGACGAGCAGTACTTC. This sequence encodes CASSPAREYDEQYF. The V call is TRBV27, the J call TRBJ2-7, with D possibly being TRBD2 (6 bases). This CDR3 has 14 residues. Germline V gene data show CDR1 as MNHEY and CDR2 as SMNVEV (reference sequence). V was cut by 5 bases and J by 5 bases, with 16 bases left in between.